Listed here are 19 T cell receptor beta chains from one sample, sequenced in a study of T cells after yellow fever vaccination. One entry per CDR3 protein, called by TCRdb with MiXCR from the 5' RACE reads. Among some 350,000 distinct CDR3 sequences listed, almost 4% were seen once. The sequenced sample was PBMCs, obtained 5 days after the yellow fever booster vaccination. These receptors originate from a man between 18 and 35 years old who received the YFV17D yellow fever vaccine.

The V gene is TRBV5-1, the J gene TRBJ1-2; D call uncertain. Germline-derived CDR1 and CDR2 are SGHRS and YFSETQ. V was trimmed by 0 bases and J by 6 bases, leaving 9 bases between them. This CDR3 is built from 13 residues. CDR3 bases: TGCGCCAGCAGCTTGGGGGAGAAGCATGGCTACACCTTC. This sequence encodes CASSLGEKHGYTF.

This clonotype has only a few counts. The chain recombines TRBV27 with TRBJ2-3; 8 bases are a match to TRBD2. The CDR3 spans 16 residues. Germline CDR1 MNHEY, CDR2 SMNVEV (reference sequence). V shed 4 bases and J 0 bases; nucleotides not matched to a gene: 6. The CDR3 DNA is TGTGCCAGCAGTTCGAGCGGGAGACCGAGCACAGATACGCAGTATTTT. Amino acid sequence: CASSSSGRPSTDTQYF.

This clonotype was seen a handful of times. The chain uses TRBV6-5 and TRBJ2-2; D is ambiguous. V lost 0 bases, J lost 6 bases, and 8 bases lay in between. Germline V CDR1 and CDR2: MNHEY, SVGAGI. The CDR3 spans 14 residues. The CDR3 nucleotides read TGTGCCAGCAGTTACTCAATGGGGTCCGGGGAGCTGTTTTTT. This translates into CASSYSMGSGELFF.

The sample holds a few counts of this clonotype. Here the CDR3 reads CASSPEGTGSPLHF. The CDR3 DNA reads as TGTGCCAGCTCACCCGAGGGGACCGGATCACCCCTCCACTTT. This rearrangement joins TRBV18 to TRBJ1-6, with TRBD1 as a possible D gene (5 bases). Between the trimmed V and J ends, which lost 3 bases and 10 bases, there was a span of 13 bases. The CDR3 spans 14 residues. Germline V gene lookup returns CDR1 KGHSH and CDR2 LQKENI.

This clonotype has at least ten counts. The chain links TRBV28 to TRBJ2-7, with D possibly TRBD2 on 6 matching bases. The CDR3 is 13 residues long. CDR1 MDHEN and CDR2 SYDVKM come from the germline V gene. V gave up 11 bases and J gave up 0 bases, with 14 bases separating them. CDR3 nucleotide sequence: TGTGCCGCTTGGAGGGACGGCTCCTACGAGCAGTACTTC. Protein product: CAAWRDGSYEQYF.

The sample holds many counts of this clonotype. This rearrangement joins TRBV6-5 to TRBJ2-1, with D possibly TRBD2 on 5 matching bases. The V end was cut by 8 bases, the J end by 6 bases, with 14 bases between. The CDR3 sequence is 13 residues long. The germline V gene has CDR1 MNHEY and CDR2 SVGAGI. This CDR3 is CASGRGLGNEQFF. The CDR3, as DNA: TGTGCCAGCGGTCGGGGTTTGGGCAATGAGCAGTTCTTC.

This clonotype occurred once. This chain joins TRBV4-1 and TRBJ1-3; D gene uncertain. The ends were cut back, 0 bases at V and 1 base at J, with 7 bases in the middle. The germline CDR1 and CDR2 sequences are MGHRA and YSYEKL. This CDR3 comprises 15 residues. CDR3 sequence: CASSQDGLSGNTIYF. CDR3 nucleotide sequence: TGCGCCAGCAGCCAAGACGGCCTTTCTGGAAACACCATATATTTT.

This chain links TRBV20-1 with TRBJ2-1; TRBD2 agrees at 11 bases. After removal of 4 bases from V and 7 bases from J, the junction contained 9 bases not matched to a gene. The CDR3 spans 15 residues. Germline V gives CDR1 DFQATT, CDR2 SNEGSKA (reference sequence). In nucleotides, the CDR3 is TGCAGTGCTACCCCTCTAGCGGGGGGCGTGAATGAGCAGTTCTTC. It yields the protein CSATPLAGGVNEQFF.

This clonotype was found many times. The chain carries TRBV6-2 or TRBV6-3 and TRBJ2-5, with no clear D. CDR3 size: 14 residues. Germline CDR1 reads MNHEY; CDR2 reads SVGEGT. V was trimmed by 2 bases and J by 1 base, leaving 8 bases between them. The CDR3 is CASSYGSRQETQYF. The CDR3 region has the DNA TGTGCCAGCAGTTACGGTAGCCGCCAAGAGACCCAGTACTTC.

The chain joins TRBV27 to TRBJ2-5; D not certain. Germline CDR1 is MNHEY and CDR2 is SMNVEV (reference sequence). The V end was cut by 5 bases, the J end by 5 bases, with 15 bases between. The CDR3 has 14 residues. CDR3 bases: TGTGCCAGCAGTCCCCGACACCTATGGGAGACCCAGTACTTC. It encodes CASSPRHLWETQYF.

This clonotype was detected ten times or more. The chain combines TRBV12-3 or TRBV12-4 with TRBJ1-5; 8 nucleotides match TRBD1. This CDR3 has 16 amino acids. Trimming took 1 base from V and 5 from J; bases not matched to a gene: 7. As DNA, the CDR3 is TGTGCCAGCAGTTTAGGGTGGACAGGGTTCTATCAGCCCCAGCATTTT. Amino acid sequence: CASSLGWTGFYQPQHF.

This clonotype showed up many times. The rearrangement links TRBV20-1 to TRBJ1-1; 9 nucleotides line up with TRBD1. The ends lost 5 bases at V and 9 bases at J; junction bases unmatched: 10. CDR1 and CDR2 (germline): DFQATT, SNEGSKA (reference sequence). The CDR3 consists of 13 residues. CDR3 loop: CSAPIPGQGQAFF. CDR3 DNA: TGCAGTGCTCCAATTCCGGGACAGGGACAAGCTTTCTTT.

This clonotype has ten or more counts. The chain couples TRBV2 to TRBJ2-7; the D gene is possibly TRBD2 (6 bases). The V gene's germline CDR1 is SNHLY and CDR2 FYNNEI. CDR3 length: 13 amino acids. V dropped 9 bases and J dropped 2 bases, with 14 bases sitting between them. The CDR3 sequence is CASAPRGTYEQYF. CDR3 coding DNA: TGTGCCAGTGCGCCGCGGGGAACCTACGAGCAGTACTTC.

The table lists this clonotype with many counts. The chain carries TRBV7-3 and TRBJ2-5; 7 bases map to TRBD1. The CDR3 runs to 13 residues. V shed 5 bases and J 5 bases; nucleotides not matched to a gene: 5. Germline V gene data show CDR1 as SGHTA and CDR2 as FQGTGA. The CDR3 DNA follows: TGTGCCAGCAGCCCCGAGGGGGCTGAGACCCAGTACTTC. Its translation: CASSPEGAETQYF.

The V call is TRBV18, the J call TRBJ2-3, with TRBD2 matching over 8 bases. The CDR3 extends over 15 amino acids. CDR1 is KGHSH, CDR2 LQKENI, per germline. V shed 5 bases and J 5 bases; nucleotides not matched to a gene: 9. The CDR3 is CASSSTSGTRDTQYF. DNA of the CDR3: TGTGCCAGCTCATCCACTTCCGGGACTAGAGATACGCAGTATTTT.

This clonotype was found a few times. This sequence joins TRBV7-3 and TRBJ2-3; D tentatively fits TRBD1 or TRBD2 (5 bases each). V shed 5 bases and J shed 2 bases, with 14 bases lying between them. The germline gives CDR1 SGHTA, CDR2 FQGTGA. The length of the CDR3 is 15 residues. The DNA of the CDR3 is TGTGCCAGCAGCGTCGGGACCCATCCCACAGATACGCAGTATTTT. This translates into CASSVGTHPTDTQYF.

V usage is TRBV7-3 and J usage is TRBJ2-1, with a tentative D call TRBD1 (6 bases). Trimming took 2 bases from V and 0 from J, leaving 17 bases between them. The CDR3 is 18 residues long. Germline V gene lookup returns CDR1 SGHTA and CDR2 FQGTGA. The CDR3 sequence is CASSLRGVKQGSYNEQFF. DNA for the CDR3: TGTGCCAGCAGCTTACGTGGGGTGAAACAGGGCTCCTACAATGAGCAGTTCTTC.

This clonotype was picked up many times. V usage is TRBV7-8 and J usage is TRBJ2-7; D remains ambiguous. The ends were cut back, 3 bases at V and 1 base at J, with 10 bases in the middle. CDR3 length: 14 residues. Germline V gives CDR1 SGHVS, CDR2 FQNEAQ. CDR3: CASSFFGSSYEQYV. DNA for the CDR3: TGTGCCAGCAGCTTTTTCGGTAGTTCCTACGAGCAGTACGTC.

This clonotype was seen ten or more times. The chain couples TRBV6-6 to TRBJ1-5, with 8 bases matching TRBD1. Germline CDR1 reads MNHNY; CDR2 reads SVGAGI (reference sequence). The CDR3 extends over 16 amino acids. J was trimmed by 2 bases and V by 6 bases; bases with no gene match: 9. The CDR3 region is CASSPQGAWGNQPQHF. CDR3 bases: TGTGCCAGCAGCCCCCAGGGGGCTTGGGGCAATCAGCCCCAGCATTTT.